A selection of T cell receptor beta chains follows, all from one sample in a study of human T cells and chemical hapten exposure. TCRdb re-called the RACE reads with MiXCR, one entry per CDR3 protein. The data contain more than 45,000 distinct CDR3 sequences, approximately 13% of them singletons. Specimen: whole blood, collected in connection with sensitization to the hapten diphenylcyclopropenone (DPC). Source of these receptors: a man younger than 45 with alopecia areata. Some clones in this sample may be carry-over from other donors' samples. Each CDR3 is given with its conserved first and last residue. Each record gives: D gene, J gene, V gene, clone size, CDR3 DNA, CDR3 protein. The D gene is left open where the match is weak. Part of the rows lack a size; the others show once, few, many or a class for expanded clones.

>NA|TRBJ1-5|TRBV10-3|NA
TGTGCCATCAGGCAGGTTCAAGATCAGCCCCAGCATTTT
CAIRQVQDQPQHF
>TRBD1|TRBJ2-7|TRBV7-9|few
TGTGCCAGCAGCTCAAAGCCCCTAAACAGGGGGACCTACGAGCAGTACTTC
CASSSKPLNRGTYEQYF
>NA|TRBJ2-3|TRBV27|many
TGTGCCAGCAGTTTGCGGACTAGCACAGATACGCAGTATTTT
CASSLRTSTDTQYF
>TRBD1|TRBJ1-5|TRBV28|NA
TGTGCCAGCACCAACCGTTACCGGGACAGGGGACCAAATCAGCCCCAGCATTTT
CASTNRYRDRGPNQPQHF
>TRBD1|TRBJ1-4|TRBV6-1|many
TGTGCCAGCAGTCGGACAGGAACTAATGAAAAACTGTTTTTT
CASSRTGTNEKLFF
>NA|TRBJ2-2|TRBV11-2|few
TGTGCCAGCAGCTTAGCCCAGGGCATAGGGGAGCTGTTTTTT
CASSLAQGIGELFF
>TRBD1|TRBJ2-2|TRBV7-2|NA
TGTGCCAGCAGCCGTCGAAGGACAGGGACCGGGGAGCTGTTTTTT
CASSRRRTGTGELFF
>TRBD1|TRBJ1-5|TRBV20-1|many
TGCAGTGCTAAACACCTTATGGACAGGGGGCTCAATCAGCCCCAGCATTTT
CSAKHLMDRGLNQPQHF
>NA|TRBJ1-5|TRBV7-2|many
TGTGCCAGCAGCTTAACAACAGGGCTTTATAGCAATCAGCCCCAGCATTTT
CASSLTTGLYSNQPQHF
>NA|TRBJ2-3|TRBV4-2|many
TGTGCCAGCAGCCAAGTTCGGCAGGGCGGAGATACGCAGTATTTT
CASSQVRQGGDTQYF